The 16 T cell receptor beta chains in this list originate from one sample, sequenced in a study of early T cells in non-severe SARS-CoV-2 infection. TCRdb independently ran MiXCR on the 5' RACE reads; one entry per CDR3 protein. This sample has under 70,000 distinct CDR3 sequences, with roughly 13% found just once. The sample taken for sequencing was whole blood. The receptors were sampled from an adult who was a healthcare worker with PCR-confirmed SARS-CoV-2 infection or an uninfected control (not recorded which).

The chain has TRBV5-1 and TRBJ2-1, with TRBD1 as a possible D gene (5 bases). Trimming cost V 4 bases and J 4 bases, with 12 bases left between them. The CDR3 extends over 14 amino acids. Germline V gene sequence: CDR1 SGHRS, CDR2 YFSETQ. CDR3 residues: CASSQGQSYNEQFF. The DNA of the CDR3 is TGCGCCAGCAGCCAAGGACAATCGTACAATGAGCAGTTCTTC.

The gene calls are TRBV7-2 and TRBJ1-5; D unclear. The germline gives CDR1 SGHTA, CDR2 FQGNSA. Trimming cost V 3 bases and J 4 bases, with 7 bases left between them. The CDR3 consists of 13 residues. CDR3 bases: TGTGCCAGCAGCTTTGGCAGAAATCAGCCCCAGCATTTT. Translating it yields CASSFGRNQPQHF.

This chain links TRBV19 with TRBJ2-7; tentative D call: TRBD1 (6 bases). This CDR3 comprises 15 residues. Germline V gene sequence: CDR1 LNHDA, CDR2 SQIVND (reference sequence). V dropped 7 bases and J dropped 0 bases, with 16 bases sitting between them. The CDR3 reads CASTGRRGSSYEQYF. CDR3 bases: TGTGCCAGTACCGGTCGCAGGGGAAGCTCCTACGAGCAGTACTTC.

The table lists this clonotype with many counts. This sequence joins TRBV18 and TRBJ1-1; 8 nucleotides align to TRBD1. Germline V gene lookup returns CDR1 KGHSH and CDR2 LQKENI. V lost 6 bases to trimming and J lost 6 bases; unmatched junction nucleotides: 9. There are 14 residues in the CDR3. CDR3 in DNA: TGTGCCAGCTCCCGCGCAGGGGGCATCGCTGAAGCTTTCTTT. This codes for CASSRAGGIAEAFF.

Notes on this clonotype: Just one base apart from a much larger clone, this may be a read error. The chain couples TRBV7-6 to TRBJ2-3; 9 bases are shared with TRBD1. Germline CDR1 and CDR2: SGHVS and FNYEAQ. CDR3 size: 15 residues. The CDR3 is CVSSLQGASTDTQYF. For the CDR3, the DNA is TGTGTCAGCAGCTTACAGGGGGCGAGCACAGATACGCAGTATTTT.

The table lists this clonotype with many counts. The rearrangement uses TRBV7-9 and TRBJ1-1; D possibly corresponds to TRBD1 (5 bases). The V end lost 1 base, the J end lost 8 bases, and 11 bases lay between the germline ends. The length of the CDR3 is 13 residues. CDR1 is SEHNR and CDR2 is FQNEAQ in the germline V gene (reference sequence). The CDR3 coding sequence is TGTGCCAGCAGCTTAGGACAGTACCTCGAAGCTTTCTTT. Its protein product is CASSLGQYLEAFF.

The chain is built from TRBV18 and TRBJ2-7; D unclear. Looked up from germline, CDR1 is KGHSH and CDR2 is LQKENI. V was clipped by 2 bases and J by 3 bases, with 8 bases between them. The length of the CDR3 is 13 residues. The CDR3 DNA sequence: TGTGCCAGCTCACCAGGCAGATTCTACGAGCAGTACTTC. Translated, it gives CASSPGRFYEQYF.

This clonotype was counted between two and nine times. This chain connects TRBV7-2 to TRBJ1-2, with a possible D match to TRBD1 (6 bases). CDR1 is SGHTA, CDR2 FQGNSA, per germline. With 1 base removed from V and 7 bases from J, the gap between germline ends came to 16 bases. This CDR3 has 15 residues. CDR3: CASSLESGVDSGYTF. CDR3 nucleotides: TGTGCCAGCAGCTTAGAATCAGGGGTTGATAGTGGCTACACCTTC. Looking up the rest from reference TRBV7-2 and TRBJ1-2 gives the full variable domain: GAGVSQSPSNKVTEKGKDVELRCDPISGHTALYWYRQSLGQGLEFLIYFQGNSAPDKSGLPSDRFSAERTGGSVSTLTIQRTQQEDSAVYLCASSLESGVDSGYTFGSGTRLTVV.

In this sample, this clonotype turned up many times. This chain uses TRBV7-8 with TRBJ2-6; D is unresolved. Germline V gene sequence: CDR1 SGHVS, CDR2 FQNEAQ. The CDR3 spans 16 residues. V was shortened by 1 base and J by 0 bases, with 7 bases between the two germline ends. CDR3 nucleotide sequence: TGTGCCAGCAGCTTAGGCAGGCACTCTGGGGCCAACGTCCTGACTTTC. The encoded protein is CASSLGRHSGANVLTF.

This clonotype was seen ten or more times. The chain uses TRBV20-1 and TRBJ1-6, with a tentative D call TRBD1 (6 bases). The germline gives CDR1 DFQATT, CDR2 SNEGSKA (reference sequence). V lost 2 bases and J lost 0, with 8 bases in between. The CDR3 loop spans 15 amino acids. This chain's CDR3 is CSARWGASYNSPLHF. The CDR3 DNA sequence: TGCAGTGCTAGATGGGGGGCCTCCTATAATTCACCCCTCCACTTT.

The chain uses TRBV28 and TRBJ2-7, with D maybe TRBD2 (5 bases). Germline V gives CDR1 MDHEN, CDR2 SYDVKM. The V end lost 5 bases, the J end lost 5 bases, and 10 bases lay between the germline ends. The CDR3 is made up of 12 amino acids. CDR3 nucleotide sequence: TGTGCCAGCAGTGCCCACGGGGACGAGCAGTACTTC. Protein: CASSAHGDEQYF. The full variable domain, with the rest looked up from reference TRBV28 and TRBJ2-7, is DVKVTQSSRYLVKRTGEKVFLECVQDMDHENMFWYRQDPGLGLRLIYFSYDVKMKEKGDIPEGYSVSREKKERFSLILESASTNQTSMYLCASSAHGDEQYFGPGTRLTVT.

The chain combines TRBV12-3 or TRBV12-4 with TRBJ1-1, with unresolved D. The V end lost 5 bases, the J end lost 7 bases, and 17 bases lay between the germline ends. The CDR3 covers 14 residues. The CDR3 DNA follows: TGTGCCAGCAGTGTTTCAACAGCCCGTGATGAAGCTTTCTTT. Translating gives CASSVSTARDEAFF.

The table lists this clonotype with a few counts. The V call is TRBV2, the J call TRBJ1-3, with D perhaps TRBD1 (5 bases). The ends were cut back, 4 bases at V and 7 bases at J, with 11 bases in the middle. Germline-derived CDR1 and CDR2 are SNHLY and FYNNEI. The CDR3 is made up of 13 amino acids. CDR3 in DNA: TGTGCCAGCAGTGGTGGCAGGGCGAACACCATATATTTT. Its protein product is CASSGGRANTIYF.

This clonotype was seen repeatedly, ten times or more. V usage is TRBV5-6 and J usage is TRBJ1-6; 7 nucleotides line up with TRBD1. This CDR3 contains 15 residues. V was pared by 3 bases and J by 11 bases, with 11 bases of the junction left unmatched. Looked up from germline, CDR1 is SGHDT and CDR2 is YYEEEE. The CDR3 loop reads CASSYPGQRGPPLHF. The CDR3 DNA sequence: TGTGCCAGCAGCTACCCGGGACAGAGAGGTCCACCCCTCCACTTT. Looking up the rest from reference TRBV5-6 and TRBJ1-6 gives the full variable domain: DAGVTQSPTHLIKTRGQQVTLRCSPKSGHDTVSWYQQALGQGPQFIFQYYEEEERQRGNFPDRFSGHQFPNYSSELNVNALLLGDSALYLCASSYPGQRGPPLHFGNGTRLTVT.

The V and J genes are TRBV28 and TRBJ1-4; tentatively, D is TRBD1 (5 bases). Trimming pared 10 bases from V and 5 bases from J, leaving 17 bases between. The CDR3 spans 14 residues. Germline CDR1 and CDR2: MDHEN and SYDVKM. The CDR3: CAISLGPSNEKLFF. CDR3 bases: TGTGCCATCTCTTTGGGACCAAGCAATGAAAAACTGTTTTTT. The whole variable domain, remainder taken from reference TRBV28 and TRBJ1-4, is DVKVTQSSRYLVKRTGEKVFLECVQDMDHENMFWYRQDPGLGLRLIYFSYDVKMKEKGDIPEGYSVSREKKERFSLILESASTNQTSMYLCAISLGPSNEKLFFGSGTQLSVL.

This clonotype was detected once. The V gene is TRBV27, the J gene TRBJ2-3; 14 bases map to TRBD2. Germline V CDR1 and CDR2: MNHEY, SMNVEV (reference sequence). V was clipped by 2 bases and J by 9 bases; unmatched bases: 4. This CDR3 is 15 amino acids long. The CDR3 DNA follows: TGTGCCAGCAGTTTAGGGACTAGCGGGAGACAGACGCAGTATTTT. Translation gives CASSLGTSGRQTQYF.